A selection of T cell receptor beta chains follows, all from one sample in a study of T-cell reconstitution after alpha-beta-depleted transplantation in children. TCRdb used MiXCR to reprocess the PCR reads, holding one entry per CDR3 protein. Altogether about 300,000 distinct CDR3 sequences are present, over 9% being singletons, with the ten largest covering just under 7.5%. Sample: PBMCs, taken before TCRalphabeta/CD19-depleted stem cell transplant. These receptors originate from a boy younger than two with acute myeloid leukemia, due to receive a stem cell transplant. Each CDR3 is given with its conserved first and last residue. A D gene is named only where the DNA matches it firmly. Expanded clones are given a class, and other clones once, few, many or no size at all.

J: TRBJ2-7
size: many
length: 16
V: TRBV6-5
D: .
DNA: TGTGCCAGCAGTTACTCCACGGGACCGCCATTATACGAGCAGTACTTC
CDR3: CASSYSTGPPLYEQYF

J: TRBJ2-2
size: few
length: 17
V: TRBV4-3
D: .
DNA: TGCGCCAGCAGCTTCAGACCTCGGGGCGCGGACACCGGGGAGCTGTTTTTT
CDR3: CASSFRPRGADTGELFF

J: TRBJ1-1
size: few
length: 15
V: TRBV5-4
D: TRBD1
DNA: TGTGCCAGCTCGCCCCAGGGGGCCATGAACACTGAAGCTTTCTTT
CDR3: CASSPQGAMNTEAFF

J: TRBJ1-2
size: many
length: 15
V: TRBV14
D: TRBD1
DNA: TGTGCCAGCAGCCAAGATCCCGGGACAGCCTATGGCTACACCTTC
CDR3: CASSQDPGTAYGYTF

J: TRBJ2-3
size: many
length: 15
V: TRBV5-1
D: .
DNA: TGCGCCAGCAGCTTCGGCGGGACAAGCACAGATACGCAGTATTTT
CDR3: CASSFGGTSTDTQYF

J: TRBJ2-5
size: .
length: 17
V: TRBV6-1
D: .
DNA: TGTGCCAGCAGCCCGGGAGGGACAGGGATAATTCAAGAGACCCAGTACTTC
CDR3: CASSPGGTGIIQETQYF

J: TRBJ2-1
size: many
length: 21
V: TRBV20-1
D: TRBD2
DNA: TGCAGTGCTAGAGATTGGCTAGCGGGAGGTAATGACCCCAGCTCCTACAATGAGCAGTTCTTC
CDR3: CSARDWLAGGNDPSSYNEQFF

J: TRBJ2-7
size: .
length: 15
V: TRBV7-2
D: TRBD2
DNA: TGTGCCAGCAGCTTAGCGGCGGGAGTTATGTACGAGCAGTACTTC
CDR3: CASSLAAGVMYEQYF

J: TRBJ2-2
size: many
length: 16
V: TRBV2
D: TRBD1
DNA: TGTGCCAGCAGTCCCCCGGGACAGGGGCCCACCGGGGAGCTGTTTTTT
CDR3: CASSPPGQGPTGELFF

J: TRBJ2-1
size: .
length: 16
V: TRBV7-9
D: TRBD2
DNA: TGTGCCACCAAGTGGAACCTCGGGACTAGCTTCGACCCGCAGTTCTTC
CDR3: CATKWNLGTSFDPQFF

J: TRBJ1-6
size: .
length: 19
V: TRBV6-5
D: .
DNA: TGTGCCAGCAGTTACGGAGGCGGCAGCCCGCGATGGAGTAATTCACCCCTCCACTTT
CDR3: CASSYGGGSPRWSNSPLHF

J: TRBJ2-1
size: many
length: 14
V: TRBV15
D: .
DNA: TGTGCCACCAGCGTCGAACAGGGCTACAATGAGCAGTTCTTC
CDR3: CATSVEQGYNEQFF

J: TRBJ1-6
size: many
length: 16
V: TRBV28
D: TRBD1
DNA: TGTGCCAGCAGTTTACGCGGACAGGGATTGAGGTCACCCCTCCACTTT
CDR3: CASSLRGQGLRSPLHF

J: TRBJ1-4
size: many
length: 14
V: TRBV5-1
D: TRBD1
DNA: TGCGCCAGCAGCTCCCGGGACAGGAAGGAAAAACTGTTTTTT
CDR3: CASSSRDRKEKLFF

J: TRBJ2-7
size: few
length: 15
V: TRBV11-3
D: TRBD1
DNA: TGTGCCAGCAGCTCCGAGTCCCGGGACAGGTACGAGCAGTACTTC
CDR3: CASSSESRDRYEQYF

J: TRBJ2-2
size: many
length: 15
V: TRBV18
D: .
DNA: TGTGCCAGCTCACCAGTCCGGGGCGACACCGGGGAGCTGTTTTTT
CDR3: CASSPVRGDTGELFF

J: TRBJ2-7
size: many
length: 13
V: TRBV20-1
D: .
DNA: TGCAGTGCTAGAGCTGACAGAGGCTACGAGCAGTACTTC
CDR3: CSARADRGYEQYF

J: TRBJ2-1
size: many
length: 16
V: TRBV10-3
D: .
DNA: TGTGCCATCAGTGAAAACAGGCCCAGCTCCTACAATGAGCAGTTCTTC
CDR3: CAISENRPSSYNEQFF

J: TRBJ2-1
size: many
length: 13
V: TRBV29-1
D: .
DNA: TGCAGCGTTGACCCAGGCCCCTACAATGAGCAGTTCTTC
CDR3: CSVDPGPYNEQFF

J: TRBJ1-5
size: many
length: 15
V: TRBV4-2
D: .
DNA: TGTGCCAGCAGCCTAGCACAGGGAAGGAATCAGCCCCAGCATTTT
CDR3: CASSLAQGRNQPQHF

J: TRBJ1-2
size: many
length: 18
V: TRBV6-5
D: TRBD1
DNA: TGTGCCAGCAGTTACTTCCCGGACAGGGGACGCCCTAACTATGGCTACACCTTC
CDR3: CASSYFPDRGRPNYGYTF

J: TRBJ1-1
size: few
length: 15
V: TRBV2
D: .
DNA: TGTGCCAGCAGACGGGACGGGGCTGAGAAGTCTGAAGCTTTCTTT
CDR3: CASRRDGAEKSEAFF

J: TRBJ2-7
size: many
length: 16
V: TRBV10-3
D: TRBD1
DNA: TGTGCCATCAGTGATGACTCCGGGACAGTCTCCTACGAGCAGTACTTC
CDR3: CAISDDSGTVSYEQYF

J: TRBJ1-1
size: few
length: 15
V: TRBV28
D: .
DNA: TGTGCCAGCAGTACTGACGGGGGGAGGAACACTGAAGCTTTCTTT
CDR3: CASSTDGGRNTEAFF

J: TRBJ2-7
size: many
length: 15
V: TRBV7-6
D: .
DNA: TGTGCCAGCAGCTTACTGGGGTCCAGCTCCTACGAGCAGTACTTC
CDR3: CASSLLGSSSYEQYF

J: TRBJ2-3
size: many
length: 14
V: TRBV5-1
D: .
DNA: TGCGCCAGCAGCTTTCAGGGGAACACAGATACGCAGTATTTT
CDR3: CASSFQGNTDTQYF

J: TRBJ2-1
size: many
length: 13
V: TRBV7-2
D: .
DNA: TGTGCCAGCAGCCCGGACCCACAGGATGAGCAGTTCTTC
CDR3: CASSPDPQDEQFF

J: TRBJ2-3
size: many
length: 16
V: TRBV7-3
D: TRBD2
DNA: TGTGCCAGCAGCTTAAATGTGCTAGCGGGCACAGATACGCAGTATTTT
CDR3: CASSLNVLAGTDTQYF

J: TRBJ2-7
size: .
length: 15
V: TRBV5-1
D: TRBD2
DNA: TGCGCCAGCACCCGGACTAGCGGGCCCTCCTACGAGCAGTACTTC
CDR3: CASTRTSGPSYEQYF

J: TRBJ1-5
size: many
length: 15
V: TRBV7-2
D: .
DNA: TGTGCCAGCAGCGCCGAAAGGGTAGGTCGCAGCTTCCAGCATTTT
CDR3: CASSAERVGRSFQHF

J: TRBJ2-5
size: few
length: 15
V: TRBV15
D: .
DNA: TGTGCCACCAGCAGAGATGGGGGCAGCCAAGAGACCCAGTACTTC
CDR3: CATSRDGGSQETQYF

J: TRBJ2-2
size: many
length: 12
V: TRBV20-1
D: .
DNA: TGCAGTGCCCCGGACCCCACCGGGGAGCTGTTTTTT
CDR3: CSAPDPTGELFF

J: TRBJ2-7
size: many
length: 16
V: TRBV5-1
D: .
DNA: TGCGCCAGCAGCGACCATGGCCAGAAGGCTCTCGACGAGCAGTACTTC
CDR3: CASSDHGQKALDEQYF

J: TRBJ1-3
size: .
length: 16
V: TRBV5-1
D: TRBD1
DNA: TGCGCCAGCAGCTTGACTCAGGGGGTAACTGGAAACACCATATATTTT
CDR3: CASSLTQGVTGNTIYF

J: TRBJ2-1
size: many
length: 11
V: TRBV29-1
D: TRBD2
DNA: TGCACTTCGCGGGGGGACAATGAGCAGTTCTTC
CDR3: CTSRGDNEQFF

J: TRBJ2-3
size: many
length: 14
V: TRBV29-1
D: .
DNA: TGCAGCGTTGATTGGCCTAGTGGTTCAGATACGCAGTATTTT
CDR3: CSVDWPSGSDTQYF

J: TRBJ2-3
size: .
length: 11
V: TRBV20-1
D: .
DNA: TGCAAAGGTGGGAGCACAGATACGCAGTATTTT
CDR3: CKGGSTDTQYF

J: TRBJ2-5
size: few
length: 14
V: TRBV18
D: .
DNA: TGTGCCAGCTCACGCGGGCCCATTGGGGAGACCCAGTACTTC
CDR3: CASSRGPIGETQYF

J: TRBJ1-2
size: many
length: 15
V: TRBV24-1
D: .
DNA: TGTGCCACCAGTGATTTCCCCTTGGGGGGCGATGGCTACACCTTC
CDR3: CATSDFPLGGDGYTF

J: TRBJ2-7
size: .
length: 16
V: TRBV7-2
D: TRBD2
DNA: TGTGCCAGCAGCTTAGTCGGCGGGGGGGTATCAAACGAGCAGTACTTC
CDR3: CASSLVGGGVSNEQYF

J: TRBJ2-3
size: many
length: 17
V: TRBV28
D: TRBD2
DNA: TGTGCCAGCAGTTTATCAGGACTAGCGAGCTTCACAGATACGCAGTATTTT
CDR3: CASSLSGLASFTDTQYF

J: TRBJ2-3
size: many
length: 15
V: TRBV11-3
D: .
DNA: TGTGCCAGCAGCTTAGGTTCGTTCGGCACAGATACGCAGTATTTT
CDR3: CASSLGSFGTDTQYF